This T cell receptor (beta chain) was sequenced in a study of cytotoxic CD8 clonotypes in ibrutinib-treated CLL. About this clone itself: Its antigen is not identified.

Study outcomes and limitations: Sustained-remission patients were sampled at different times than progressing patients were.

The method was immunoSEQ multiplex PCR; TCRdb's version includes in-frame clones alone and lacks a portion of them. The sample gives 250,000 or so clones, about three quarters of which show up once; roughly 15% is in the top ten. This TCR was sampled from a human donor with chronic lymphocytic leukemia. Sequencing used PBMCs, obtained after 24 months of ibrutinib treatment.

CDR3 region: CASSLGWGTAYNEQFF. CDR3 sequence (DNA): TGCGCCAGCAGCTTGGGATGGGGCACGGCGTACAATGAGCAGTTCTTC. The chain combines TRBV5-1 with TRBJ2-1; D may be TRBD1 (5 bases). Trimming took off 0 bases at V and 4 bases at J, with 14 bases between the two ends. Per the germline V gene, CDR1 is SGHRS and CDR2 is YFSETQ. The CDR3 covers 16 residues.